The entry that follows covers one T cell receptor beta chain sequence. In its sample, this clonotype was seen many times. What this receptor recognizes is not known. Per-base qualities were not stored, and no clone one base away is much larger. Receptors were amplified or captured by 5' RACE. TCRdb records NextSeq 500 as the sequencer. The TCR library protocol attached unique molecular identifiers to individual cDNA molecules to correct for sequencing error and PCR bias. Sequencing covered both TCR alpha and beta chains, and within each sample the abundances of alpha and beta sequences were tightly co-correlated. As for the original processing: Decombinator V4 was used to perform V gene, J gene and CDR3 annotation of TCR sequences. TCRs were defined as expanded if a significant change between any two time points was detected under a Poisson model with p below 0.0001. TCR abundances were normalised to the total number of TCRs sequenced per sample and expressed as counts per million. TRAV1-2 paired with TRAJ12, TRAJ20 or TRAJ33 defined MAIT TCRs, while TRAV10 paired with TRAJ18 defined iNKT TCRs. VDJdb, accessed 1 November 2021, was searched for CMV, EBV and SARS-CoV-2 annotated TCRs, excluding TCRs annotated for multiple antigens. The raw public data were reprocessed by TCRdb itself: fastp quality trimming at Q25, MiXCR clonotype calling, in-frame beta chains only. Every entry covers one CDR3 protein and lists the most common genes and DNA from its rows. TCRdb, not the authors, supplied the V and J calls. This sample has approximately 27,000 distinct CDR3 sequences in its table, and around 5.8% of those were observed once. The ten top clones hold around 5% of the sample.

This sample was taken from a study of early T cells in non-severe SARS-CoV-2 infection (dated by TCRdb to about 2021). Turning to the overall study: Bulk RNA from unsorted whole blood was used for TCR sequencing, so alpha and beta chains could not be paired. On the study overall, not on this receptor specifically: Matching against VDJdb was skewed toward anti-spike CD8 responses, likely underestimated virus-specific expansions, and missed private and CD4 specificities.

This was a case-control study nested in a cohort of healthcare workers in London, UK, who had nasopharyngeal swab PCR tests and blood samples taken every week. Healthcare workers were recruited during the week of the UK lockdown, between 23 and 31 March 2020, and followed weekly for up to roughly 15 weeks. From its cysteine to its phenylalanine, the CDR3 spans 16 amino acids. The kept DNA is CDR3 alone, 48 bases in frame from the first base. Compared with germline, V lacks 6 bases and J lacks 9 bases; bases without a gene match: 15. The V gene is TRBV12-3 or TRBV12-4 and the J gene is TRBJ2-1; TRBD2 fits 9 bases in the junction. Sequences were obtained from whole blood. The receptor was derived from an adult who was a healthcare worker with PCR-confirmed SARS-CoV-2 infection or an uninfected control (not recorded which). The encoded CDR3 is CASRPKAGGWSSEQFF. The nucleotide sequence is given as TGTGCCAGCAGACCGAAAGCGGGAGGTTGGTCCAGTGAGCAGTTCTTC.